This TCR beta chain was captured by sequencing in a study of blood T cell repertoires in COVID-19. The overall study: The samples span acute and convalescent COVID-19 from the United States, Italy and Spain. T cells, B-cell-depleted T cells, or PBMCs provided the cDNA or gDNA that served as material.

In germline, CDR1 is MNHEY, CDR2 SMNVEV (reference sequence). The CDR3 covers 13 residues. Trimming removed 6 bases from V and 7 bases from J, with 13 bases in between. Original processing methods: Amplification of reference gene primers was used by the study to estimate nucleated cell counts. Measured with immunoSEQ multiplex PCR; TCRdb has only the in-frame clones, and not every one. D and trimming were read from the DNA, whereas the V and J calls and clone size are those reported in that table. The repertoire holds roughly 140,000 clones, with around four fifths as singletons. This clonotype was obtained from a woman between 35 and 50 years old with active or convalescent COVID-19. This sequence joins TRBV27 and TRBJ1-5; tentatively, D is TRBD1 (5 bases). Sequencing was performed on peripheral blood. CDR3 bases: TGTGCCAGCAGACCAGACAGAATACAGCCCCAGCATTTT. Protein: CASRPDRIQPQHF.